This T cell receptor (beta chain) emerged from a study of T cell responses to AZD1222 COVID-19 vaccine. Study-wide findings and caveats: Only a handful of people who got AZD1222 tested seropositive at baseline. Spike-specific TCRs gained breadth and depth after people received two AZD1222 doses.

As to this clone: Its antigen is undetermined.

Some clones are missing from TCRdb's copy, which holds only in-frame ones; the method was immunoSEQ multiplex PCR. The repertoire holds 150,000 to 200,000 clones, 75% to 95% seen once, with approximately 3% in the top ten. This CDR3 has 15 amino acids. Germline CDR1 MNHEY, CDR2 SVGAGI. Trimming shortened V by 2 bases and J by 0 bases, and 5 bases separated the two germline ends. Sequencing used peripheral blood, obtained on day 0 of AZD1222 vaccination. The chain carries TRBV6-5 and TRBJ1-6; D not resolved. The receptor was isolated from an adult in good health. In nucleotides, the CDR3 is TGTGCCAGCAGTTACGCAGACTCCTATAATTCACCCCTCCACTTT. Its translation is CASSYADSYNSPLHF.